This T cell receptor (beta chain) was profiled in a study of T cell responses to AZD1222 COVID-19 vaccine. Comment on this clone: Its specificity is not known.

TCRdb keeps only in-frame clones here, not all; method: immunoSEQ multiplex PCR. The data contain over 150,000 clones, about nine tenths of them seen just once; the ten biggest clones take up 1.6%. The CDR3 is 11 amino acids. Germline CDR1 reads SEHNR; CDR2 reads FQNEAQ (reference sequence). V gave up 7 bases and J gave up 5 bases, with 8 bases separating them. Overall study findings and caveats: Only five or six individuals given AZD1222 were seropositive at baseline. Donors were chiefly white British, with a greater number of females, and clonal diversity was perhaps underestimated. Increased Spike-specific TCR breadth and depth were observed after two AZD1222 doses.

The chain combines TRBV7-9 with TRBJ2-5, with D perhaps matching TRBD2 (5 bases). The receptor's source is an adult in good health. Sequenced material: peripheral blood, taken on day 0 of AZD1222 vaccination. CDR3 sequence: CASTEEETQYF. CDR3 nucleotide sequence: TGTGCCAGCACGGAGGAGGAGACCCAGTACTTC.